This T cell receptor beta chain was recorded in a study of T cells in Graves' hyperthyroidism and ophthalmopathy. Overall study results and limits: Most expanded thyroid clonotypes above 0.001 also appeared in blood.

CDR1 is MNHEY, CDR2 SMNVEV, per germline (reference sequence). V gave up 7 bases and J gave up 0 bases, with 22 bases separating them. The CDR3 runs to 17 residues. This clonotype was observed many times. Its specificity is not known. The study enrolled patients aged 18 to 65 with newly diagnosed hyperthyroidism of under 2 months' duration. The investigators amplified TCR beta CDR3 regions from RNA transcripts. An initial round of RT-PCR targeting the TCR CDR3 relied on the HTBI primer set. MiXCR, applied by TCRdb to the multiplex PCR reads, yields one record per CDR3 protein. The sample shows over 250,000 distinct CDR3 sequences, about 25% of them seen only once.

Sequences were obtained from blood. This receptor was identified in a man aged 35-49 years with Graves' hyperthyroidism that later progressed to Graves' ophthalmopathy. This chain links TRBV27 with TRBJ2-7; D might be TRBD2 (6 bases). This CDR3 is CASMKRRGLSSSYEQYF. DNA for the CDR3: TGTGCCAGCATGAAAAGGCGGGGTCTGTCTTCCTCCTACGAGCAGTACTTC.